This paragraph covers one T cell receptor (beta chain) sequence. The antigen is undetermined. These data originate in a study of response to subunit inactivated influenza vaccine. General observations from the study: The study's authors posited that every seasonal influenza vaccination enlists few new T cells.

CDR3 length: 15 residues. Germline V gives CDR1 SGHVS, CDR2 FQNEAQ. With 1 base clipped from V and 3 bases from J, the junction kept 4 bases outside the gene matches. TCRdb re-analysed the RT-PCR reads in MiXCR, keeping a single row per CDR3 protein. The table has 530,000 or so distinct CDR3 sequences, around 25% seen once. This sample comprised CD4+ T cells sorted from PBMCs, obtained approximately 5 days after vaccination. The chain uses TRBV7-8 and TRBJ2-5; 8 bases are a match to TRBD2. The source of this sequence is a man aged 50-60 years who received an inactivated influenza vaccine. CDR3 sequence (DNA): TGTGCCAGCAGCTTAGGGACTAGCAGAAAAGAGACCCAGTACTTC. This translates into CASSLGTSRKETQYF.